The 21 T cell receptor beta chains in this list originate from one sample, sequenced in a study of blood T cell repertoires in COVID-19. Clones were sequenced by immunoSEQ multiplex PCR, and TCRdb holds only the in-frame ones, with some missing. This table has about 83,000 clones, more than 65% appearing once. The sequenced sample was peripheral blood. The origin of the receptors is a woman over 75 with active or convalescent COVID-19.

This clone was detected ten times or more. The chain combines TRBV7-2 with TRBJ1-4, with 7 positions matching TRBD1. Germline V CDR1 and CDR2: SGHTA, FQGNSA. The V gene end was trimmed by 1 base and the J gene end by 0 bases; junction bases not matched to a gene: 5. The CDR3 covers 17 residues. The CDR3 region has the DNA TGTGCCAGCAGCTTAGTGGCGGACAGGACAACTAATGAAAAACTGTTTTTT. Its translation is CASSLVADRTTNEKLFF.

V is TRBV7-2 and J is TRBJ2-1, with a possible D match to TRBD2 (6 bases). CDR1 SGHTA and CDR2 FQGNSA come from the germline V gene. The V end was cut by 2 bases, the J end by 9 bases, with 11 bases between. The CDR3 length is 13 residues. The CDR3 nucleotides read TGTGCCAGCAGCTTATACCTGGGGGGTGAGCAGTTCTTC. This translates into CASSLYLGGEQFF.

This rearrangement joins TRBV9 to TRBJ2-5; 8 bases align to TRBD2. J gave up 0 bases and V 4 bases, and 8 bases lay outside the gene matches. The CDR3 runs to 16 residues. CDR1 SGDLS and CDR2 YYNGEE come from the germline V gene. The chain's CDR3 is CASSSWTSLYQETQYF. In DNA form, the CDR3 reads TGTGCCAGCAGCTCCTGGACTAGCTTGTACCAAGAGACCCAGTACTTC.

The chain recombines TRBV5-1 with TRBJ1-5; D possibly corresponds to TRBD1 (5 bases). The CDR3 length is 15 residues. Trimming shortened V by 0 bases and J by 4 bases, and 11 bases separated the two germline ends. The V gene's germline CDR1 is SGHRS and CDR2 YFSETQ. Here the CDR3 DNA reads TGCGCCAGCAGCTTGGAAACAGGACCAAATCAGCCCCAGCATTTT. Residues: CASSLETGPNQPQHF.

This rearrangement joins TRBV2 to TRBJ2-7, with 7 bases aligning to TRBD1. This CDR3 is 14 amino acids long. Germline CDR1 is SNHLY and CDR2 is FYNNEI. After removal of 6 bases from V and 1 base from J, the junction contained 6 bases not matched to a gene. The CDR3 region has the DNA TGTGCCAGCAGGAAACGGGACAGTTCCTACGAGCAGTACTTC. Translation: CASRKRDSSYEQYF.

V and J are TRBV27 and TRBJ2-2; D may be TRBD1 (6 bases). CDR3 length: 16 amino acids. Germline CDR1 MNHEY, CDR2 SMNVEV (reference sequence). The V end lost 3 bases, the J end lost 1 base, and 12 bases lay between the germline ends. The CDR3 DNA reads TGTGCCAGCAGTTTCGTGGGACACGAGAACACCGGGGAGCTGTTTTTT. This encodes CASSFVGHENTGELFF.

This clone was seen only once. The CDR3: CASTGTNGYTF. The CDR3 nucleotides are TGTGCCAGCACCGGGACAAATGGCTACACCTTC. The V gene is TRBV6-6, the J gene TRBJ1-2, with D perhaps matching TRBD1 (6 bases). V was trimmed by 7 bases and J by 6 bases, leaving 9 bases between them. Germline assignment: CDR1 MNHNY and CDR2 SVGAGI (reference sequence). The CDR3 totals 11 residues.

The V and J genes are TRBV3-1 (or the pseudogene TRBV3-2) and TRBJ2-7; D unresolved. The ends were cut back, 1 base at V and 1 base at J, with 5 bases in the middle. The CDR3 sequence is 13 residues long. The germline V gene encodes CDR1 LGHDT and CDR2 YNNKEL (reference sequence). The CDR3 DNA reads as TGTGCCAGCAGCCAAGGCAGGTCCTACGAGCAGTACTTC. Encoded protein: CASSQGRSYEQYF.

Worth noting for this clone: Distinct nucleotide sequences in the sample also encode this CDR3. This rearrangement joins TRBV28 to TRBJ1-2; 7 bases align to TRBD1. Germline V gene lookup returns CDR1 MDHEN and CDR2 SYDVKM. This CDR3 region has 12 residues. J gave up 5 bases and V 5 bases, and 2 bases lay outside the gene matches. The CDR3 DNA sequence: TGTGCCAGCAGTCGGGACAGTTATGGCTACACCTTC. As protein: CASSRDSYGYTF.

This chain uses TRBV3-1 (or the pseudogene TRBV3-2) with TRBJ1-1; 11 positions match TRBD1. Germline CDR1 LGHDT, CDR2 YNNKEL (reference sequence). The trim removed 1 base at V and 1 base at J, leaving 2 bases unmatched. CDR3 size: 16 residues. CDR3 bases: TGTGCCAGCAGCCAAGGGACAGGGGGCGCGAACACTGAAGCTTTCTTT. Translated: CASSQGTGGANTEAFF.

The chain uses TRBV11-2 and TRBJ1-2, with 10 bases identical to TRBD1. This CDR3 is built from 17 residues. The germline V gene encodes CDR1 SGHAT and CDR2 FQNNGV. After removal of 2 bases from V and 4 bases from J, the junction contained 10 bases not matched to a gene. The chain's CDR3 is CASSLFPGQGVGYGYTF. In DNA, the CDR3 is TGTGCCAGCAGCTTATTTCCCGGACAGGGGGTTGGCTATGGCTACACCTTC.

This clone was detected only once. V usage is TRBV4-1 and J usage is TRBJ1-2; 10 positions agree with TRBD1. Germline trimming cut 2 bases from V and 8 bases from J; bases unmatched to any gene: 8. Germline values: CDR1 MGHRA, CDR2 YSYEKL. The CDR3 runs to 15 residues. The CDR3 loop is CASSQNRQGANGYTF. Written as DNA, the CDR3 is TGCGCCAGCAGCCAAAACCGACAGGGGGCAAACGGCTACACCTTC.

This sequence joins TRBV27 and TRBJ2-3; tentatively, D is TRBD1 (5 bases). The germline V gene has CDR1 MNHEY and CDR2 SMNVEV (reference sequence). Trimming removed 5 bases at V and 5 bases at J, with 11 bases between. This CDR3 comprises 13 residues. CDR3 nucleotide sequence: TGTGCCAGCAGTAACGACAGAAGAGATACGCAGTATTTT. Its protein product is CASSNDRRDTQYF.

This clone was counted only a few times. The J gene is TRBJ1-4, the V gene TRBV10-1; TRBD1 matches at 7 bases. Germline lookup yields CDR1 WNHNN and CDR2 SYGVQD (reference sequence). This CDR3 is built from 11 residues. The V gene end was trimmed by 3 bases and the J gene end by 17 bases; junction bases not matched to a gene: 6. CDR3 nucleotide sequence: TGCGCCAGCAGTGACCAGGGGGGACGATTTTTT. Translation gives CASSDQGGRFF.

This chain uses TRBV6-2 or TRBV6-3 with TRBJ2-7, with a tentative D call TRBD1 (6 bases). The CDR3 has 15 residues. Germline V gene lookup returns CDR1 MNHEY and CDR2 SVGEGT. Trimming pared 8 bases from V and 1 base from J, leaving 18 bases between. CDR3 residues: CASGQGTRTSYEQYF. CDR3 DNA: TGTGCCAGCGGCCAGGGGACACGAACTTCCTACGAGCAGTACTTC.

V is TRBV30 and J is TRBJ1-1, with 7 bases that match TRBD1. The CDR3 contains 15 residues. Trimming removed 3 bases from V and 3 bases from J; junction bases left unmatched: 10. The germline gives CDR1 GTSNPN, CDR2 SVGIG (reference sequence). CDR3: CAWRGYGTEYTEAFF. CDR3 DNA sequence: TGTGCCTGGAGAGGATATGGGACAGAGTACACTGAAGCTTTCTTT.

The chain has TRBV6-5 and TRBJ1-1; D might be TRBD1 (5 bases). V was cut by 6 bases and J by 4 bases, with 12 bases left in between. CDR1 is MNHEY, CDR2 SVGAGI, per germline. This CDR3 has 13 residues. The CDR3 loop is CASSQTGGTEAFF. CDR3 nucleotides: TGTGCCAGCAGCCAGACGGGGGGCACTGAAGCTTTCTTT.

The V gene is TRBV7-3, the J gene TRBJ2-5, with 10 positions matching TRBD2. CDR3 length equals 15 residues. CDR1 is SGHTA and CDR2 is FQGTGA in the germline V gene. The junction had 4 bases not matched to a gene; V was cut back by 1 base and J by 5 bases. The CDR3 DNA sequence: TGTGCCAGCAGCTTAATAGCGGGGGGCGACGAGACCCAGTACTTC. This gives the protein CASSLIAGGDETQYF.

The chain couples TRBV4-3 to TRBJ2-6; D gene ambiguous. The germline V gene encodes CDR1 LGHNA and CDR2 YSLEER. The V and J ends lost 2 bases and 0 bases respectively, with 8 bases between them. This CDR3 has 16 residues. This CDR3 reads CASSQQVFSGANVLTF. The CDR3 region has the DNA TGCGCCAGCAGCCAACAGGTTTTCTCTGGGGCCAACGTCCTGACTTTC.

V usage is TRBV11-3 and J usage is TRBJ2-3; D is possibly TRBD2 (6 bases). The V end lost 8 bases, the J end lost 4 bases, and 19 bases lay between the germline ends. This CDR3 has 15 residues. Germline V gene lookup returns CDR1 SGHNT and CDR2 YENEEA. The CDR3 nucleotides read TGTGCCAGCGGGGCCGGTAAGGAGGGCGCAGATACGCAGTATTTT. This translates into CASGAGKEGADTQYF.

The rearrangement joins TRBV5-4 to TRBJ1-4; 7 bases agree with TRBD1. The J segment lost 10 bases and the V segment lost 2 bases, leaving 11 bases of the junction unmatched. The V gene's germline CDR1 is SGHNT and CDR2 YYREEE (reference sequence). The CDR3 covers 15 residues. The CDR3 DNA reads as TGTGCCAGCAGCTTAGCTCAGGGGGAATTCGGAAAACTGTTTTTT. Translating gives CASSLAQGEFGKLFF.